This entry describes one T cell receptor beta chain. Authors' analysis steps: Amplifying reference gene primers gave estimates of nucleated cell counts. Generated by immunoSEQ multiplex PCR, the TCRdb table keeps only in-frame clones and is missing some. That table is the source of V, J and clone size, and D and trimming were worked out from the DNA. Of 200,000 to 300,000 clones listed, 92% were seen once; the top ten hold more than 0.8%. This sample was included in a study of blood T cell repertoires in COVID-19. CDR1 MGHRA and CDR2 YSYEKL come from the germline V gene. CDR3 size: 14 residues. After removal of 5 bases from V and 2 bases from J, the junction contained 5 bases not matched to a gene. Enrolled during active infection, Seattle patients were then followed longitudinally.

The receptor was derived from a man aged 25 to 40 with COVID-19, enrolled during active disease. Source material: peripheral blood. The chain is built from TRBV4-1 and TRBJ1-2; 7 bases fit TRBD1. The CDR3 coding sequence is TGCGCCAGCAGCGGACAGACAGGGAACTATGGCTACACCTTC. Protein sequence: CASSGQTGNYGYTF.